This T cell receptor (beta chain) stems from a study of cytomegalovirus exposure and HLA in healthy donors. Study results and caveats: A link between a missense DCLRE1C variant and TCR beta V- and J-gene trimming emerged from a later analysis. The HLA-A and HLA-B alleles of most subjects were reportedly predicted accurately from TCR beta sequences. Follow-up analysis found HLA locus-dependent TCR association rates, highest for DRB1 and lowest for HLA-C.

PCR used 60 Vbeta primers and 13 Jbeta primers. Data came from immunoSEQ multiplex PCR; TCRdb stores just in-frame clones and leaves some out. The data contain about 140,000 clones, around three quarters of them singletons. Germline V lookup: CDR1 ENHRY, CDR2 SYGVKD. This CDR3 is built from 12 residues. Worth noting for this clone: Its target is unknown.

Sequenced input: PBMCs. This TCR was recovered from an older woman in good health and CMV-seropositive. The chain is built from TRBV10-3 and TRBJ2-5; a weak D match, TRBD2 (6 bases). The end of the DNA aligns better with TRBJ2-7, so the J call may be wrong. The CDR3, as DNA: TGTGCCATTGCGGGACTTTCCTACGAGCAGTACTTC. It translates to CAIAGLSYEQYF.